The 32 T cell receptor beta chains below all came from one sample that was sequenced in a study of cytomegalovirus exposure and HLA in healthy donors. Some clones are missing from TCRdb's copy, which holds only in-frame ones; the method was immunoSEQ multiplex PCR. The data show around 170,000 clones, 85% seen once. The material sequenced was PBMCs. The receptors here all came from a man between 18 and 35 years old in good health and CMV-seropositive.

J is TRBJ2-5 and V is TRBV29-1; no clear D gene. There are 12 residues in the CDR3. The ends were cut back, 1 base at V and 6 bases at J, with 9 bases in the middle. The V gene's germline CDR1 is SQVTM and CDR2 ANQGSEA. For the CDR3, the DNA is TGCAGCGTTGAAGTGGTCGGTCAGACCCAGTACTTC. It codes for CSVEVVGQTQYF.

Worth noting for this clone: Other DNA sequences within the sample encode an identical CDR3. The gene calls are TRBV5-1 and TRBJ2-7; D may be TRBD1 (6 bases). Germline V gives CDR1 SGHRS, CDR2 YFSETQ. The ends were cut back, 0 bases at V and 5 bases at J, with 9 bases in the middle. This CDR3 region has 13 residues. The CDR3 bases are TGCGCCAGCAGCTTGGGTCAGGGGAACGAGCAGTACTTC. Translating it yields CASSLGQGNEQYF.

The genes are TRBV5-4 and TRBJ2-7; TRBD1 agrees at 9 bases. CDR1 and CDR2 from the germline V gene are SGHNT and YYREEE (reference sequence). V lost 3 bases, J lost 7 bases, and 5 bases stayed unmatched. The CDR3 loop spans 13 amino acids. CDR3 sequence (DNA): TGTGCCAGCAGCTGGACAGGGGAGGGGGAGCAGTACTTC. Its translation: CASSWTGEGEQYF.

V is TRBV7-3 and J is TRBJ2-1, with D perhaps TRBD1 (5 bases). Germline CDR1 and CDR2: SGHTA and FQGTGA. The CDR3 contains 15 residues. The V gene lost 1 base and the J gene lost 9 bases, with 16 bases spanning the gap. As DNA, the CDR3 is TGTGCCAGCAGCTTAATGGGGCAGGTGGAAGGTGAGCAGTTCTTC. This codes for CASSLMGQVEGEQFF.

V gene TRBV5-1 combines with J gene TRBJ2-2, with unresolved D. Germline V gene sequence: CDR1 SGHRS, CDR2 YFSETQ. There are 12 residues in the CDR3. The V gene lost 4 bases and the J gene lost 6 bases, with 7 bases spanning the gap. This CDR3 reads CASSPGPGELFF. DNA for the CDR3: TGCGCCAGCAGCCCTGGCCCCGGGGAGCTGTTTTTT.

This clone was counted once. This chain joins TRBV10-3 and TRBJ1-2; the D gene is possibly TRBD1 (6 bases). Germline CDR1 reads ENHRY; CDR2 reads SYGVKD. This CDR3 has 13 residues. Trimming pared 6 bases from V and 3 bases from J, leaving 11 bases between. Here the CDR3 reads CAIRPSGDYGYTF. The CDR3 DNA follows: TGTGCCATCAGACCCTCAGGGGACTATGGCTACACCTTC.

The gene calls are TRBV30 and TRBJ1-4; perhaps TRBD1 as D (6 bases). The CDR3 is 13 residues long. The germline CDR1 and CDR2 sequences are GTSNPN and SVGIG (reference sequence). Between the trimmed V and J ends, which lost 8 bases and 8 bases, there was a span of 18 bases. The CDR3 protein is CAGNRALSEKLFF. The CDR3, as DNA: TGTGCCGGAAACAGGGCATTGAGCGAAAAACTGTTTTTT. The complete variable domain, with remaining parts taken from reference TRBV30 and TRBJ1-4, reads SQTIHQWPATLVQPVGSPLSLECTVEGTSNPNLYWYRQAAGRGLQLLFYSVGIGQISSEVPQNLSASRPQDRQFILSSKKLLLSDSGFYLCAGNRALSEKLFFGSGTQLSVL.

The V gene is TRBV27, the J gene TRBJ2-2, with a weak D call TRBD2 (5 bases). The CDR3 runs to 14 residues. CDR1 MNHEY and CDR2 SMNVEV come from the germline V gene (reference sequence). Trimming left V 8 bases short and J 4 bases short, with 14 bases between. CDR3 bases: TGTGCCAGCGTAGGTGACTATCCCACCGGGGAGCTGTTTTTT. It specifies CASVGDYPTGELFF.

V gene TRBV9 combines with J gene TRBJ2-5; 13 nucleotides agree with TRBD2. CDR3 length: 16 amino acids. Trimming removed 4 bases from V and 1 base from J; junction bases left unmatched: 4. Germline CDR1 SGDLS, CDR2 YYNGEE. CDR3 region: CASSPGTSGIQETQYF. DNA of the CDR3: TGTGCCAGCAGCCCTGGGACTAGCGGGATCCAAGAGACCCAGTACTTC.

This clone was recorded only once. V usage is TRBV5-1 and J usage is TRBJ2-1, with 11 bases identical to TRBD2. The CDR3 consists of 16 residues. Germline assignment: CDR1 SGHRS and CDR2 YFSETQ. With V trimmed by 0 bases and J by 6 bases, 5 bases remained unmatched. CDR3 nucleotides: TGCGCCAGCAGCTTGGTACCGACTAGCGGGGCCAATGAGCAGTTCTTC. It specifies CASSLVPTSGANEQFF.

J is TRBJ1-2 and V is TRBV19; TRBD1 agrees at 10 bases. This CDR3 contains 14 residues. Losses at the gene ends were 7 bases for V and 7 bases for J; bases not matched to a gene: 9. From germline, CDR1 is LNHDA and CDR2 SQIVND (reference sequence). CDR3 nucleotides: TGTGCCAGTACCCTCGACAGGGGGCGTGGTGGCTACACCTTC. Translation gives CASTLDRGRGGYTF.

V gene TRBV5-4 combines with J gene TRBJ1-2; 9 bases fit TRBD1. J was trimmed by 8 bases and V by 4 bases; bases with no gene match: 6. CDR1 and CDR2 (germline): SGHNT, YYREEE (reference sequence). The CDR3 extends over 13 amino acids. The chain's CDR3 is CASSPDRGRGYTF. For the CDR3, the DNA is TGTGCCAGCAGCCCGGACAGGGGAAGAGGCTACACCTTC.

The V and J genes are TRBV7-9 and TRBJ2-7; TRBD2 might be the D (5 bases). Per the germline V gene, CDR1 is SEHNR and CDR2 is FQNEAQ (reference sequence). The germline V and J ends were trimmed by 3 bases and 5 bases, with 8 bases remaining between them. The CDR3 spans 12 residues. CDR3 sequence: CASSFGADEQYF. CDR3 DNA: TGTGCCAGCAGCTTTGGAGCGGACGAGCAGTACTTC.

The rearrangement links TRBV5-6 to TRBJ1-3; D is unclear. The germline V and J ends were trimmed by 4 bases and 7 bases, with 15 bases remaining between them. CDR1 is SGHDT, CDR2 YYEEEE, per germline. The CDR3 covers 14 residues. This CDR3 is CASSPGPGVNTIYF. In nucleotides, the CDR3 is TGTGCCAGCAGCCCTGGTCCAGGCGTCAACACCATATATTTT.

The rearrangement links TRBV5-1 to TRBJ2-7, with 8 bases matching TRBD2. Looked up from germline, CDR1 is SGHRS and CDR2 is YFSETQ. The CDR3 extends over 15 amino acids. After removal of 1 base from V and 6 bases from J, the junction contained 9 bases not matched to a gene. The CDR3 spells CASSLIAAGVGEQYF. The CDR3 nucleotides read TGCGCCAGCAGCTTGATCGCAGCGGGAGTAGGCGAGCAGTACTTC.

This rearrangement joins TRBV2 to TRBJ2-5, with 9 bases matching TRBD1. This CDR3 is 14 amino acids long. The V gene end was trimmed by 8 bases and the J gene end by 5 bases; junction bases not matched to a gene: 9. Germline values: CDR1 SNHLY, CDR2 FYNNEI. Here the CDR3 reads CASSLQGAGETQYF. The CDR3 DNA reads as TGTGCCAGCTCTTTACAGGGGGCGGGTGAGACCCAGTACTTC.

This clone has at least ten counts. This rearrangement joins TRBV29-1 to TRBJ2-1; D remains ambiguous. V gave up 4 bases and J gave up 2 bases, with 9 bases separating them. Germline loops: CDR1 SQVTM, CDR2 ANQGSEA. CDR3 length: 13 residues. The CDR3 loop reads CSVVVPTYNEQFF. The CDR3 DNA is TGCAGCGTTGTAGTCCCAACCTACAATGAGCAGTTCTTC.

CDR3 nucleotides: TGTGCCAGCAGTGACCCTACAGGGAACACTGAAGCTTTCTTT. Amino acids: CASSDPTGNTEAFF. The V and J genes are TRBV6-5 and TRBJ1-1, with a possible D match to TRBD1 (5 bases). CDR3 length equals 14 residues. CDR1 is MNHEY and CDR2 is SVGAGI in the germline V gene. Trimming took 5 bases from V and 1 from J, leaving 11 bases between them.

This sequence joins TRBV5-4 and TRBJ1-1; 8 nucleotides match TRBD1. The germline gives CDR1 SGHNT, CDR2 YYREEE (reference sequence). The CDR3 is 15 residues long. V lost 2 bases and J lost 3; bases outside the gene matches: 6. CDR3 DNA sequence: TGTGCCAGCAGCTTTGAGGACAGGGAGGACACTGAAGCTTTCTTT. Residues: CASSFEDREDTEAFF. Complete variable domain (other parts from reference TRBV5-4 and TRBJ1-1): ETGVTQSPTHLIKTRGQQVTLRCSSQSGHNTVSWYQQALGQGPQFIFQYYREEENGRGNFPPRFSGLQFPNYSSELNVNALELDDSALYLCASSFEDREDTEAFFGQGTRLTVV.

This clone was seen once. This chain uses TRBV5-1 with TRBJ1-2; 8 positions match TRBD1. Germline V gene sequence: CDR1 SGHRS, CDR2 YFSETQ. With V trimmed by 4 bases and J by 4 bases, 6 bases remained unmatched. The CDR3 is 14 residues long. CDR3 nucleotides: TGCGCCAGCAGCCCCGGACAGGGAATCTATGGCTACACCTTC. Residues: CASSPGQGIYGYTF.

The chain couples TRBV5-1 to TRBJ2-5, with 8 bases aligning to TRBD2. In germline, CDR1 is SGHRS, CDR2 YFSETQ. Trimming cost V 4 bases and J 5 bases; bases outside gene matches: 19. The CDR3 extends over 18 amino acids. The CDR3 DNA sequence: TGCGCCAGCAGCAGGGTAACGGGTTCACTAGCGGCCCGGGAGACCCAGTACTTC. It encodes CASSRVTGSLAARETQYF.

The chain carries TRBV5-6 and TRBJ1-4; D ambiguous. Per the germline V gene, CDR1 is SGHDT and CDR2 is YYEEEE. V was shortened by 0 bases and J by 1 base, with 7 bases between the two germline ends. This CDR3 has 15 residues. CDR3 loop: CASSLGAGTNEKLFF. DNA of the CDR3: TGTGCCAGCAGCTTGGGGGCGGGAACTAATGAAAAACTGTTTTTT.

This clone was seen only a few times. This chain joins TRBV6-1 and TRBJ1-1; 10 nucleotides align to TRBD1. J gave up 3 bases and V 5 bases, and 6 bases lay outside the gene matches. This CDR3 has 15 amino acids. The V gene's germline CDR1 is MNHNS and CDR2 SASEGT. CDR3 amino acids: CASSLLGTGDTEAFF. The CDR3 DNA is TGTGCCAGCAGTTTGCTCGGGACAGGGGACACTGAAGCTTTCTTT.

CDR3 DNA: TGTGCCAGCAGTTTCCGGTCGATAACGAACACTGAAGCTTTCTTT. This translates into CASSFRSITNTEAFF. The chain couples TRBV28 to TRBJ1-1; no clear D. The CDR3 spans 15 residues. V was cut by 3 bases and J by 1 base, with 12 bases left in between. Germline CDR1 and CDR2: MDHEN and SYDVKM.

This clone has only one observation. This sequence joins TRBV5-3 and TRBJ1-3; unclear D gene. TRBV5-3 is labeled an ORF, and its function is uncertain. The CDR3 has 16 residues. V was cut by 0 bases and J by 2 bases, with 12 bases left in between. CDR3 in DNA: TGTGCCAGAAGCTTGGGACCGCGGCTCCCTGGAAACACCATATATTTT. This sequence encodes CARSLGPRLPGNTIYF.

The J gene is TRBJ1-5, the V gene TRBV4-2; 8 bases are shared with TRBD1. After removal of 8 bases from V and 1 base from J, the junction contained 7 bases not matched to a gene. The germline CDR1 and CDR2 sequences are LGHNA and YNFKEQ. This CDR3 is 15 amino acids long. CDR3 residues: CASSYRGGSNQPQHF. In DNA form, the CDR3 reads TGTGCCAGCTCCTACAGGGGGGGAAGCAATCAGCCCCAGCATTTT.

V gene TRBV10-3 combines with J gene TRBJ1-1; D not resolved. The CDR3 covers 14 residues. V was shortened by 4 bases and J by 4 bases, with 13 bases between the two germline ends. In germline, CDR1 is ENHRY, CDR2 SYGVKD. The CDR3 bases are TGTGCCATCAGTGTTAACCCGCAGGTCACTGAAGCTTTCTTT. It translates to CAISVNPQVTEAFF.

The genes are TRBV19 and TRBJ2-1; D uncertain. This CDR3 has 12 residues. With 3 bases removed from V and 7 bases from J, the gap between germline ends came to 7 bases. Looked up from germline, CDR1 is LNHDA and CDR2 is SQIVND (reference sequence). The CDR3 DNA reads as TGTGCCAGTAGTATCGCCGGGAATGAGCAGTTCTTC. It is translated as CASSIAGNEQFF.

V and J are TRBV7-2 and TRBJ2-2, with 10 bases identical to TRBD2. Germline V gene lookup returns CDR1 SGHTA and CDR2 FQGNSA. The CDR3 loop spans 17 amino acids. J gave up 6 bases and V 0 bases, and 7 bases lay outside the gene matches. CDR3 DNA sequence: TGTGCCAGCAGCTTAGCCGCTAGCGGGGGCCCATCCGGGGAGCTGTTTTTT. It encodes CASSLAASGGPSGELFF.

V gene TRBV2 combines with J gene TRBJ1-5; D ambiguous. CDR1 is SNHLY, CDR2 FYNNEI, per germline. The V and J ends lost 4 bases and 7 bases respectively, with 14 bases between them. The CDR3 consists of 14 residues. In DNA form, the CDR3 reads TGTGCCAGCAGTGGAGGTTGGAGTAACCAGCCCCAGCATTTT. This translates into CASSGGWSNQPQHF.

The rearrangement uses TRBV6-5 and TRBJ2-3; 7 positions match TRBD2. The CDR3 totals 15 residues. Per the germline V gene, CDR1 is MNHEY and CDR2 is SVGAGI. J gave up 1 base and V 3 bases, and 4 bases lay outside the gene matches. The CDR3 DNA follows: TGTGCCAGCAGTTATGATCGGGAGGGCACAGATACGCAGTATTTT. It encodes CASSYDREGTDTQYF.

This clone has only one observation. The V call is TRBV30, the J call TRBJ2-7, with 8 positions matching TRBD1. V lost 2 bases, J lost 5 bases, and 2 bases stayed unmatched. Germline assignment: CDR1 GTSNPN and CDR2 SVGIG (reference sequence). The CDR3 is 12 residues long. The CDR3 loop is CAWSPQGDEQYF. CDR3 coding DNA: TGTGCCTGGAGTCCACAGGGGGACGAGCAGTACTTC.